This passage covers 30 T cell receptor beta chains from one sample sequenced in a study of TIL therapy for anti-PD-1-resistant metastatic lung cancer. The time point: pre-treatment sample, taken before nivolumab and TIL therapy. This was the immunoSEQ v3 assay. This table comes from immunoSEQ multiplex PCR, and its TCRdb copy is limited to in-frame clones, with some not included. The table includes tens of thousands of clones, around 80% detected once. The material was blood, obtained at baseline. These receptors were taken from a man between 65 and 85 years old with non-small cell lung cancer.

This clone came up a few times. The V call is TRBV11-1, the J call TRBJ2-7, with D hard to call. The V and J ends lost 5 bases and 2 bases respectively, with 13 bases between them. Germline V gene sequence: CDR1 SGHAT, CDR2 FQDESV (reference sequence). The CDR3 length is 14 residues. CDR3 in amino acids: CASSLHAATYEQYF. The CDR3, as DNA: TGTGCCAGCAGCCTCCACGCGGCGACCTACGAGCAGTACTTC.

V and J are TRBV7-9 and TRBJ1-3; D perhaps matches TRBD1 (6 bases). Trimming cost V 7 bases and J 3 bases, with 10 bases left between them. Germline V gene data show CDR1 as SEHNR and CDR2 as FQNEAQ (reference sequence). The CDR3 length is 13 residues. CDR3 residues: CASTGERGNTIYF. CDR3 coding DNA: TGTGCCAGCACAGGGGAGCGTGGAAACACCATATATTTT.

The chain links TRBV6-5 to TRBJ1-2; tentatively, D is TRBD1 (6 bases). The germline V gene has CDR1 MNHEY and CDR2 SVGAGI. V lost 9 bases and J lost 1, with 9 bases in between. The CDR3 sequence is 12 residues long. CDR3 protein: CASSDSNYGYTF. DNA of the CDR3: TGTGCCAGTTCGGACAGTAACTATGGCTACACCTTC.

This clone was seen more than once but under ten times. The CDR3 sequence: CASSLDMGTEAFF. The CDR3 nucleotides are TGTGCCAGCAGCTTAGACATGGGCACTGAAGCTTTCTTT. The rearrangement uses TRBV7-9 and TRBJ1-1, with D hard to call. The CDR3 contains 13 residues. Germline V gene data show CDR1 as SEHNR and CDR2 as FQNEAQ (reference sequence). Trimming shortened V by 1 base and J by 4 bases, and 7 bases separated the two germline ends. The complete variable domain, with remaining parts taken from reference TRBV7-9 and TRBJ1-1, reads DTGVSQNPRHKITKRGQNVTFRCDPISEHNRLYWYRQTLGQGPEFLTYFQNEAQLEKSRLLSDRFSAERPKGSFSTLEIQRTEQGDSAMYLCASSLDMGTEAFFGQGTRLTVV.

The chain recombines TRBV13 with TRBJ2-5, with D possibly TRBD2 on 6 matching bases. V dropped 2 bases and J dropped 5 bases, with 15 bases sitting between them. Germline assignment: CDR1 PRHDT and CDR2 FYEKMQ (reference sequence). CDR3 size: 15 residues. The CDR3: CASSLRRAGSETQYF. The CDR3 DNA sequence: TGTGCCAGCAGCTTACGGCGGGCGGGAAGCGAGACCCAGTACTTC.

The chain uses TRBV27 and TRBJ1-2; D perhaps matches TRBD1 (6 bases). The V end was cut by 6 bases, the J end by 3 bases, with 17 bases between. Germline V gene data show CDR1 as MNHEY and CDR2 as SMNVEV (reference sequence). The CDR3 spans 15 residues. The DNA of the CDR3 is TGTGCCAGCAGCGAAGTAGGGGGGGTTGACTATGGCTACACCTTC. Translated: CASSEVGGVDYGYTF.

This clone has only one observation. The chain recombines TRBV5-5 with TRBJ2-7, with 8 positions matching TRBD2. The CDR3 extends over 14 amino acids. Per germline, CDR1 SGHKS and CDR2 YYEKEE (reference sequence). V trimming: 0 bases; J trimming: 2 bases; junction bases outside the gene matches: 1. The CDR3 nucleotides are TGTGCCAGCAGCTTGGCAGCGGGAGCCTACGAGCAGTACTTC. Its translation: CASSLAAGAYEQYF.

The chain recombines TRBV6-5 with TRBJ1-6, with a weak D call TRBD1 (6 bases). Looked up from germline, CDR1 is MNHEY and CDR2 is SVGAGI. Trimming pared 2 bases from V and 14 bases from J, leaving 16 bases between. CDR3 length: 14 residues. CDR3 coding DNA: TGTGCCAGCAGTTACGACAGGTGGCGAGGAACCCTCCACTTT. It is translated as CASSYDRWRGTLHF.

The V and J genes are TRBV5-1 and TRBJ2-7; 8 nucleotides match TRBD1. Per the germline V gene, CDR1 is SGHRS and CDR2 is YFSETQ. The V segment lost 4 bases and the J segment 4 bases; nucleotides outside the gene matches: 13. The CDR3 is made up of 16 amino acids. CDR3: CASSLPWTGKTYEQYF. Here the CDR3 DNA reads TGCGCCAGCAGCCTCCCCTGGACAGGGAAAACATACGAGCAGTACTTC.

The chain joins TRBV4-3 to TRBJ2-1; TRBD2 matches 9 bases. With V trimmed by 1 base and J by 2 bases, 0 bases remained unmatched. The CDR3 runs to 15 residues. Looked up from germline, CDR1 is LGHNA and CDR2 is YSLEER. DNA for the CDR3: TGCGCCAGCAGCCAAGGACTAGCGGCCTACAATGAGCAGTTCTTC. This encodes CASSQGLAAYNEQFF.

The chain has TRBV2 and TRBJ2-2, with TRBD2 identical over 9 bases. Germline V lookup: CDR1 SNHLY, CDR2 FYNNEI. The length of the CDR3 is 15 residues. Trimming cost V 8 bases and J 5 bases; bases outside gene matches: 9. CDR3 bases: TGTGCCAGCCGGCTTAGCGGGAGTGGTACCGGGGAGCTGTTTTTT. It encodes CASRLSGSGTGELFF.

The chain carries TRBV6-5 and TRBJ1-5; 7 bases align to TRBD1. Germline V CDR1 and CDR2: MNHEY, SVGAGI. The CDR3 is made up of 13 amino acids. With 6 bases clipped from V and 6 bases from J, the junction kept 5 bases outside the gene matches. This chain's CDR3 is CASSGGGSQPQHF. In nucleotides, the CDR3 is TGTGCCAGCAGCGGAGGGGGCAGTCAGCCCCAGCATTTT.

The chain employs TRBV13 and TRBJ1-6; unclear D gene. The CDR3 spans 14 residues. V shed 5 bases and J shed 0 bases, with 5 bases lying between them. In germline, CDR1 is PRHDT, CDR2 FYEKMQ (reference sequence). Written as DNA, the CDR3 is TGTGCCAGCAGCACGGGCTCCTATAATTCACCCCTCCACTTT. Protein product: CASSTGSYNSPLHF.

The V gene is TRBV27, the J gene TRBJ2-7, with TRBD2 matching over 10 bases. CDR1 and CDR2 (germline): MNHEY, SMNVEV (reference sequence). V shed 5 bases and J 2 bases; nucleotides not matched to a gene: 15. This CDR3 is built from 18 residues. CDR3 loop: CASSTWGLAGEVAYEQYF. The CDR3 DNA sequence: TGTGCCAGCAGTACCTGGGGGCTAGCGGGAGAGGTTGCCTACGAGCAGTACTTC.

The chain carries TRBV11-2 and TRBJ2-5; D gene ambiguous. The length of the CDR3 is 13 residues. V was shortened by 3 bases and J by 1 base, with 6 bases between the two germline ends. Germline CDR1 is SGHAT and CDR2 is FQNNGV. The CDR3 DNA follows: TGTGCCAGCAGCTTCCTCTCCCAAGAGACCCAGTACTTC. Translated: CASSFLSQETQYF.

The chain couples TRBV5-6 to TRBJ2-1; the match to TRBD2 covers 8 bases. Unmatched junction bases numbered 5, after V lost 7 bases and J lost 2 bases. This CDR3 region has 14 residues. Per the germline V gene, CDR1 is SGHDT and CDR2 is YYEEEE. CDR3 amino acids: CASSLAAPYNEQFF. CDR3 nucleotide sequence: TGTGCCAGCTCACTAGCGGCTCCCTACAATGAGCAGTTCTTC.

This chain uses TRBV27 with TRBJ2-6; unclear D gene. V was shortened by 7 bases and J by 4 bases, with 8 bases between the two germline ends. In germline, CDR1 is MNHEY, CDR2 SMNVEV (reference sequence). CDR3 size: 13 residues. The CDR3 spells CASMRPGANVLTF. The CDR3 region has the DNA TGTGCCAGCATGAGGCCCGGGGCCAACGTCCTGACTTTC.

This chain uses TRBV5-4 with TRBJ2-1, with TRBD2 matching 7 bases. From germline, CDR1 is SGHNT and CDR2 YYREEE (reference sequence). The CDR3 loop spans 15 amino acids. J was trimmed by 4 bases and V by 0 bases; bases with no gene match: 4. The CDR3: CASSLDTSAYNEQFF. CDR3 nucleotides: TGTGCCAGCAGCTTGGACACTAGCGCGTACAATGAGCAGTTCTTC.

The chain links TRBV7-8 to TRBJ2-7; TRBD1 agrees at 9 bases. Germline loops: CDR1 SGHVS, CDR2 FQNEAQ. V was clipped by 2 bases and J by 1 base; unmatched bases: 6. The CDR3 runs 16 residues. The CDR3: CASSLPTGTGSYEQYF. For the CDR3, the DNA is TGTGCCAGCAGCTTACCTACCGGGACAGGGTCCTACGAGCAGTACTTC.

The genes are TRBV11-2 and TRBJ2-7; no definite D call. V lost 1 base and J lost 3, with 10 bases in between. The CDR3 has 14 residues. CDR1 SGHAT and CDR2 FQNNGV come from the germline V gene. CDR3 region: CASSLGGAYYEQYF. The CDR3 DNA follows: TGTGCCAGCAGCTTAGGAGGTGCCTACTACGAGCAGTACTTC.

The rearrangement links TRBV30 to TRBJ2-3, with TRBD2 matching 13 bases. V was pared by 4 bases and J by 2 bases, with 3 bases of the junction left unmatched. The germline V gene has CDR1 GTSNPN and CDR2 SVGIG (reference sequence). CDR3 size: 15 residues. DNA of the CDR3: TGTGCCTGGACCGGGACTAGCGGGATCACAGATACGCAGTATTTT. It codes for CAWTGTSGITDTQYF.

V is TRBV5-1 and J is TRBJ2-1; D may be TRBD1 (6 bases). The CDR3 is made up of 16 amino acids. V lost 1 base and J lost 4, with 15 bases in between. The V gene's germline CDR1 is SGHRS and CDR2 YFSETQ. In DNA, the CDR3 is TGCGCCAGCAGCTTGTTATTAGGGACACAGTACAATGAGCAGTTCTTC. Encoded protein: CASSLLLGTQYNEQFF. The whole variable domain, remainder taken from reference TRBV5-1 and TRBJ2-1, is KAGVTQTPRYLIKTRGQQVTLSCSPISGHRSVSWYQQTPGQGLQFLFEYFSETQRNKGNFPGRFSGRQFSNSRSEMNVSTLELGDSALYLCASSLLLGTQYNEQFFGPGTRLTVL.

This clone was recorded only once. The DNA of the CDR3 is TGTGCCAGCAGACAAGACCAAACAGGGGCTGATGGCTACACCTTC. It is translated as CASRQDQTGADGYTF. This chain joins TRBV6-5 and TRBJ1-2; the match to TRBD1 covers 7 bases. Germline loops: CDR1 MNHEY, CDR2 SVGAGI. With 6 bases clipped from V and 6 bases from J, the junction kept 13 bases outside the gene matches. The CDR3 is made up of 15 amino acids.

The V and J genes are TRBV28 and TRBJ1-5; D uncertain. CDR3 length: 13 amino acids. Trimming removed 1 base from V and 3 bases from J, with 4 bases in between. The V gene's germline CDR1 is MDHEN and CDR2 SYDVKM. The CDR3 bases are TGTGCCAGCAGTTTATTCCTCAATCAGCCCCAGCATTTT. Translated: CASSLFLNQPQHF.

In its sample, this clone was seen a few times. This chain connects TRBV5-6 to TRBJ1-1; TRBD1 agrees at 9 bases. V was clipped by 0 bases and J by 1 base; unmatched bases: 7. Per the germline V gene, CDR1 is SGHDT and CDR2 is YYEEEE. The CDR3 runs to 17 residues. CDR3 region: CASSLVQGAKGNTEAFF. The CDR3, as DNA: TGTGCCAGCAGCTTGGTACAGGGGGCTAAGGGGAACACTGAAGCTTTCTTT.

This clone occurred once. This rearrangement joins TRBV2 to TRBJ2-2; 13 bases match TRBD2. The V gene's germline CDR1 is SNHLY and CDR2 FYNNEI. The CDR3 has 17 amino acids. V trimming: 5 bases; J trimming: 2 bases; junction bases outside the gene matches: 5. For the CDR3, the DNA is TGTGCCAGCAGTCGACTAGCGGGAGGCCTTAACACCGGGGAGCTGTTTTTT. Amino acids: CASSRLAGGLNTGELFF.

The chain combines TRBV11-3 with TRBJ2-3; a possible D gene is TRBD2 (6 bases). The CDR3 covers 14 residues. V gave up 0 bases and J gave up 3 bases, with 7 bases separating them. The germline V gene encodes CDR1 SGHNT and CDR2 YENEEA. CDR3 region: CASSLDGGTDTQYF. In DNA form, the CDR3 reads TGTGCCAGCAGCTTAGATGGAGGGACAGATACGCAGTATTTT.

The chain joins TRBV5-1 to TRBJ1-3, with TRBD1 as a possible D gene (6 bases). The V and J ends lost 0 bases and 4 bases respectively, with 11 bases between them. CDR3 size: 15 residues. Germline values: CDR1 SGHRS, CDR2 YFSETQ. The CDR3 protein is CASSLDTGTGNTIYF. CDR3 nucleotide sequence: TGCGCCAGCAGCTTGGATACAGGGACGGGAAACACCATATATTTT.

This clone was counted between two and nine times. This chain joins TRBV7-2 and TRBJ2-2; D unresolved. CDR1 is SGHTA and CDR2 is FQGNSA in the germline V gene. V lost 6 bases and J lost 6, with 11 bases in between. This CDR3 has 13 residues. CDR3 region: CASRYSTSGELFF. The CDR3 DNA reads as TGTGCCAGCAGATATAGTACCTCCGGGGAGCTGTTTTTT.

This chain uses TRBV4-3 with TRBJ2-3; TRBD2 agrees at 8 bases. Germline assignment: CDR1 LGHNA and CDR2 YSLEER. The junction had 3 bases not matched to a gene; V was cut back by 0 bases and J by 1 base. The length of the CDR3 is 16 residues. The CDR3 sequence: CASSQDRAGGTDTQYF. The DNA for the CDR3 is TGCGCCAGCAGCCAAGATAGAGCGGGAGGCACAGATACGCAGTATTTT.